The 10 T cell receptor beta chains below all came from one sample that was sequenced in a study of OX40 agonist ivuxolimab in advanced cancers. Only in-frame clones appear in the TCRdb table, and some are missing; sequencing was by immunoSEQ multiplex PCR. Among around 50,000 clones, approximately 90% were seen once, and the ten largest hold roughly 12%. Source: CD4+ or CD8+ T cells sorted from blood, taken in a trial of the OX40 agonist ivuxolimab. Receptor source: an adult with an advanced solid tumor such as melanoma, head and neck, liver or kidney cancer.

On this clone itself: This sample also contains other DNA sequences that code for the same CDR3. The chain has TRBV6-6 and TRBJ1-2; 9 positions match TRBD1. Germline CDR1 is MNHNY and CDR2 is SVGAGI (reference sequence). V lost 6 bases, J lost 2 bases, and 10 bases stayed unmatched. The CDR3 has 16 amino acids. The CDR3 spells CASRVTRGQGNYGYTF. The CDR3 DNA is TGTGCCAGCAGAGTTACAAGAGGACAGGGGAACTATGGCTACACCTTC.

The chain combines TRBV19 with TRBJ2-5; D not certain. Per the germline V gene, CDR1 is LNHDA and CDR2 is SQIVND (reference sequence). The V and J ends lost 8 bases and 2 bases respectively, with 12 bases between them. The CDR3 has 13 amino acids. CDR3 bases: TGTGCCAGTTCTCCGGAGTATCAAGAGACCCAGTACTTC. Residues: CASSPEYQETQYF.

This rearrangement joins TRBV7-8 to TRBJ2-5; possibly TRBD1 for D (6 bases). The CDR3 totals 14 residues. Trimming pared 5 bases from V and 2 bases from J, leaving 12 bases between. Germline V gives CDR1 SGHVS, CDR2 FQNEAQ. In nucleotides, the CDR3 is TGTGCCAGCAGCCACCGCAGGGGTCAAGAGACCCAGTACTTC. This gives the protein CASSHRRGQETQYF.

The genes are TRBV2 and TRBJ2-1; 8 bases are shared with TRBD1. CDR1 and CDR2 from the germline V gene are SNHLY and FYNNEI. The CDR3 is made up of 15 amino acids. Unmatched junction bases numbered 7, after V lost 2 bases and J lost 7 bases. CDR3 sequence reads: CASSERTGGGNEQFF. The CDR3 DNA is TGTGCCAGCAGTGAACGTACAGGGGGTGGGAATGAGCAGTTCTTC.

V and J are TRBV7-8 and TRBJ2-4, with D unresolved. The CDR3 consists of 15 residues. Trimming left V 2 bases short and J 1 base short, with 9 bases between. CDR1 is SGHVS, CDR2 FQNEAQ, per germline. The CDR3, as DNA: TGTGCCAGCAGCTTACGGGTATGGGCCAAAAACATTCAGTACTTC. This gives the protein CASSLRVWAKNIQYF.

This chain links TRBV28 with TRBJ2-2; no definite D call. The CDR3 runs 12 residues. Germline loops: CDR1 MDHEN, CDR2 SYDVKM. V was cut by 5 bases and J by 7 bases, with 8 bases left in between. CDR3 nucleotide sequence: TGTGCCAGCAGTCCAGACAACGGGGAGCTGTTTTTT. Protein product: CASSPDNGELFF.

The chain combines TRBV18 with TRBJ1-4; possibly TRBD1 for D (6 bases). V lost 6 bases and J lost 8, with 16 bases in between. CDR1 and CDR2 (germline): KGHSH, LQKENI. CDR3 length: 14 amino acids. In DNA form, the CDR3 reads TGTGCCAGCTCTCAGCCAGGGGCTGGGGAAAAACTGTTTTTT. This gives the protein CASSQPGAGEKLFF.

The V call is TRBV6-5, the J call TRBJ1-1; TRBD1 might be the D (6 bases). CDR3 length: 15 residues. Germline CDR1 reads MNHEY; CDR2 reads SVGAGI. The germline V and J ends were trimmed by 5 bases and 4 bases, with 17 bases remaining between them. CDR3 in amino acids: CASSPRRGGTTEAFF. CDR3 DNA sequence: TGTGCCAGCAGTCCTCGCAGGGGAGGGACCACTGAAGCTTTCTTT.

The rearrangement uses TRBV19 and TRBJ1-1; D might be TRBD1 (6 bases). V shed 2 bases and J shed 1 base, with 17 bases lying between them. CDR1 LNHDA and CDR2 SQIVND come from the germline V gene (reference sequence). This CDR3 spans 17 amino acids. CDR3 DNA sequence: TGTGCCAGTAGTATACCCAATACCGGGACACGGAACACTGAAGCTTTCTTT. Protein product: CASSIPNTGTRNTEAFF.

The chain combines TRBV7-8 with TRBJ2-5; TRBD2 matches at 7 bases. Germline V gene sequence: CDR1 SGHVS, CDR2 FQNEAQ. CDR3 length equals 14 residues. V was pared by 6 bases and J by 5 bases, with 9 bases of the junction left unmatched. The CDR3 spells CASRQTSERETQYF. The CDR3 DNA sequence: TGTGCCAGCAGGCAAACTAGCGAACGGGAGACCCAGTACTTC.